This T cell receptor (beta chain) emerged from a study of T-cell reconstitution after alpha-beta-depleted transplantation in children. In germline, CDR1 is KGHDR, CDR2 SFDVKD. J was trimmed by 2 bases and V by 4 bases; bases with no gene match: 10. The CDR3 length is 17 residues. For TCRbeta, the library was prepared with unique molecular identifiers. Via MiXCR, TCRdb re-called the PCR reads, giving one row per CDR3 protein. The sample contains roughly 500,000 distinct CDR3 sequences, 18% of which appear only once. This clonotype was detected only a few times. The receptor's source is a human donor who donated a stem cell graft to a child with acute lymphoblastic leukemia. This chain connects TRBV24-1 to TRBJ2-3, with 8 bases that match TRBD1. Sequenced material: PBMCs from the stem cell graft donor, taken from the stem cell graft. This CDR3 is CATSDPGQGIFTDTQYF. The CDR3 DNA follows: TGTGCCACCAGTGACCCCGGACAGGGCATTTTCACAGATACGCAGTATTTT.